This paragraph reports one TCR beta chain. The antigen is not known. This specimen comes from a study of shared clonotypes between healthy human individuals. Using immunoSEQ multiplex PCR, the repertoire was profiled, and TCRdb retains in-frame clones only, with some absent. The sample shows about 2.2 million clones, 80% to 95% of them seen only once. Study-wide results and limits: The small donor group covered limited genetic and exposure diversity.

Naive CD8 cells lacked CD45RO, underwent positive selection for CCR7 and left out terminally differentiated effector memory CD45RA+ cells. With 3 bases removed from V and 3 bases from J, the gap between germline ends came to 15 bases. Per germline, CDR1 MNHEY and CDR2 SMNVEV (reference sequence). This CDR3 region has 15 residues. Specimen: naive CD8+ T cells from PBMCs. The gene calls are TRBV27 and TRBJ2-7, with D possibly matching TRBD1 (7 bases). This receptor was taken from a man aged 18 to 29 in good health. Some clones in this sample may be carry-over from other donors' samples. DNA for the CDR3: TGTGCCAGCAGTTTGAGGCAGGGGGGACGCTACGAGCAGTACTTC. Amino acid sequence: CASSLRQGGRYEQYF.